Sequencing of this TCR beta chain was carried out in a study of Ad26.COV2.S vaccination and SARS-CoV-2 variants. Study-wide findings and caveats: Measures of TCR breadth and depth may have fallen short of total T cell responses.

Note on this clone: The antigen is undetermined.

Looked up from germline, CDR1 is SGHVS and CDR2 is FQNEAQ. This CDR3 comprises 13 residues. Assay: immunoSEQ multiplex PCR; the TCRdb copy retains only in-frame clones and omits some. In the table there are 240,000 or so clones, roughly 90% of which are singletons. The treatment: around 19 received Ad26.COV2.S at low or high dose, single or two shots; about 5 received placebo; per-sample allocation not given. The investigators took samples on day 63 after the first vaccine or placebo injection. The specimen comprised peripheral blood, sampled in a trial of Ad26.COV2.S vaccine versus placebo. This chain links TRBV7-8 with TRBJ2-1; 7 bases match TRBD2. This sequence originates from a person aged 18 to 65 who received the Ad26.COV2.S COVID-19 vaccine or a placebo. CDR3 amino acids: CATGGYSYNEQFF. In DNA, the CDR3 is TGTGCGACGGGGGGTTACTCCTACAATGAGCAGTTCTTC. Full variable domain (remainder filled in from reference TRBV7-8 and TRBJ2-1): GAGVSQSPRYKVAKRGQDVALRCDPISGHVSLFWYQQALGQGPEFLTYFQNEAQLDKSGLPSDRFFAERPEGSVSTLKIQRTQQEDSAVYLCATGGYSYNEQFFGPGTRLTVL.